Listed here are 23 T cell receptor beta chains from one sample, sequenced in a study of shared clonotypes between healthy human individuals. TCRdb keeps only in-frame clones here, not all; method: immunoSEQ multiplex PCR. The table has 95,000 to 120,000 clones, about 67% seen once; the top ten hold 20% to 25%. The sample was memory CD8+ T cells sorted from blood. Subset here: CD45RO+ cells pooled with CCR7-negative TemRA cells. Receptors were obtained from a woman in her thirties in good health.

This clone was counted once. The V and J genes are TRBV28 and TRBJ1-2, with 8 positions matching TRBD1. J lost 4 bases, V lost 3 bases, and 10 bases had no gene match. The V gene's germline CDR1 is MDHEN and CDR2 SYDVKM. The CDR3 has 16 residues. CDR3 sequence: CASSFSTGQATYGYTF. Here the CDR3 DNA reads TGTGCCAGCAGTTTCTCTACGGGACAGGCCACCTATGGCTACACCTTC.

The chain links TRBV28 to TRBJ2-7; D is undetermined. The length of the CDR3 is 14 residues. The germline CDR1 and CDR2 sequences are MDHEN and SYDVKM. V lost 1 base, J lost 0 bases, and 7 bases lay in between. CDR3 sequence reads: CASSLFPNSYEQYF. CDR3 nucleotide sequence: TGTGCCAGCAGTTTATTCCCCAACTCCTACGAGCAGTACTTC. Supplemented by reference TRBV28 and TRBJ2-7, the full variable domain reads DVKVTQSSRYLVKRTGEKVFLECVQDMDHENMFWYRQDPGLGLRLIYFSYDVKMKEKGDIPEGYSVSREKKERFSLILESASTNQTSMYLCASSLFPNSYEQYFGPGTRLTVT.

The chain uses TRBV28 and TRBJ2-3; D unclear. Germline V gene lookup returns CDR1 MDHEN and CDR2 SYDVKM. V lost 6 bases and J 0 bases, leaving 4 bases between the germline ends. This CDR3 region has 12 residues. The CDR3: CASRTSTDTQYF. DNA of the CDR3: TGTGCCAGCAGGACTAGCACAGATACGCAGTATTTT.

This clone was seen repeatedly, ten times or more. The V gene is TRBV5-5, the J gene TRBJ1-4, with D hard to call. V dropped 0 bases and J dropped 6 bases, with 9 bases sitting between them. The germline V gene has CDR1 SGHKS and CDR2 YYEKEE (reference sequence). CDR3 length: 14 amino acids. CDR3 amino acids: CASSLGTDDEKLFF. CDR3 DNA sequence: TGTGCCAGCAGCTTGGGGACTGACGATGAAAAACTGTTTTTT.

The V call is TRBV28, the J call TRBJ2-1; 10 nucleotides line up with TRBD2. The ends lost 9 bases at V and 4 bases at J; junction bases unmatched: 9. The CDR3 has 15 residues. The germline gives CDR1 MDHEN, CDR2 SYDVKM. The CDR3 region is CASRFGLAEYNEQFF. The CDR3 region has the DNA TGTGCCAGTCGTTTTGGACTAGCGGAATACAATGAGCAGTTCTTC. The entire variable domain, with the rest obtained from reference TRBV28 and TRBJ2-1, is as follows: DVKVTQSSRYLVKRTGEKVFLECVQDMDHENMFWYRQDPGLGLRLIYFSYDVKMKEKGDIPEGYSVSREKKERFSLILESASTNQTSMYLCASRFGLAEYNEQFFGPGTRLTVL.

This chain uses TRBV30 with TRBJ1-4; a weak D match, TRBD1 (5 bases). V shed 3 bases and J shed 7 bases, with 15 bases lying between them. Per germline, CDR1 GTSNPN and CDR2 SVGIG (reference sequence). The CDR3 sequence is 14 residues long. CDR3 DNA: TGTGCCTGGAGCTTTTCCACGAGGGGTGAAAAACTGTTTTTT. Translating it yields CAWSFSTRGEKLFF.

This chain uses TRBV5-1 with TRBJ2-2; D not resolved. Germline CDR1 reads SGHRS; CDR2 reads YFSETQ. V lost 2 bases, J lost 4 bases, and 3 bases lay in between. This CDR3 has 12 residues. CDR3 DNA sequence: TGCGCCAGCAGCTTTAGCACCGGGGAGCTGTTTTTT. This translates into CASSFSTGELFF.

The chain couples TRBV5-1 to TRBJ2-3; D ambiguous. Germline CDR1 is SGHRS and CDR2 is YFSETQ. This CDR3 region has 17 residues. Trimming left V 1 base short and J 1 base short, with 16 bases between. The CDR3: CASSLLTVQSGTDTQYF. In nucleotides, the CDR3 is TGCGCCAGCAGCTTGTTGACGGTCCAGAGTGGCACAGATACGCAGTATTTT.

The chain carries TRBV10-3 and TRBJ2-1, with D perhaps TRBD2 (6 bases). The CDR3 covers 9 residues. With 10 bases removed from V and 10 bases from J, the gap between germline ends came to 8 bases. Germline V gene lookup returns CDR1 ENHRY and CDR2 SYGVKD. CDR3 region: CATGLEQFF. The CDR3 DNA follows: TGTGCCACCGGACTAGAGCAGTTCTTC.

This chain links TRBV9 with TRBJ2-2; D possibly corresponds to TRBD2 (6 bases). Trimming shortened V by 6 bases and J by 1 base, and 19 bases separated the two germline ends. Germline V lookup: CDR1 SGDLS, CDR2 YYNGEE. This CDR3 comprises 17 residues. In DNA, the CDR3 is TGTGCCAGCATCTTACCGGGACTTAGAAAGAACACCGGGGAGCTGTTTTTT. It encodes CASILPGLRKNTGELFF. The complete variable domain, with remaining parts taken from reference TRBV9 and TRBJ2-2, reads DSGVTQTPKHLITATGQRVTLRCSPRSGDLSVYWYQQSLDQGLQFLIQYYNGEERAKGNILERFSAQQFPDLHSELNLSSLELGDSALYFCASILPGLRKNTGELFFGEGSRLTVL.

This clone was seen a few times. The chain links TRBV6-4 to TRBJ2-3; D is unclear. The germline CDR1 and CDR2 sequences are MRHNA and SNTAGT. This CDR3 comprises 14 residues. V was shortened by 5 bases and J by 0 bases, with 9 bases between the two germline ends. The CDR3 DNA reads as TGTGCCAGCAGTCGTGACGGGAGCACAGATACGCAGTATTTT. This gives the protein CASSRDGSTDTQYF.

This rearrangement joins TRBV29-1 to TRBJ2-4; D is unresolved. The germline V gene encodes CDR1 SQVTM and CDR2 ANQGSEA. V dropped 3 bases and J dropped 2 bases, with 8 bases sitting between them. This CDR3 spans 13 amino acids. CDR3 nucleotides: TGCAGCGTTGAGGCAGGTACCAAAAACATTCAGTACTTC. Protein sequence: CSVEAGTKNIQYF.

The V gene is TRBV7-9, the J gene TRBJ1-2; the match to TRBD1 covers 10 bases. There are 13 residues in the CDR3. Germline trimming cut 0 bases from V and 8 bases from J; bases unmatched to any gene: 0. Germline CDR1 and CDR2: SEHNR and FQNEAQ (reference sequence). For the CDR3, the DNA is TGTGCCAGCAGCTTAGCGGGACAGGGGGGCTACACCTTC. Translated: CASSLAGQGGYTF.

V and J are TRBV7-2 and TRBJ2-7, with 11 bases matching TRBD1. From germline, CDR1 is SGHTA and CDR2 FQGNSA. V lost 4 bases, J lost 3 bases, and 8 bases stayed unmatched. The CDR3 runs 16 residues. The CDR3 loop is CASSSPPGQGDYEQYF. In DNA, the CDR3 is TGTGCCAGCAGCTCACCTCCGGGACAGGGGGACTACGAGCAGTACTTC. The full variable domain, its missing parts supplied by reference TRBV7-2 and TRBJ2-7, is GAGVSQSPSNKVTEKGKDVELRCDPISGHTALYWYRQSLGQGLEFLIYFQGNSAPDKSGLPSDRFSAERTGGSVSTLTIQRTQQEDSAVYLCASSSPPGQGDYEQYFGPGTRLTVT.

The chain has TRBV6-4 and TRBJ2-1, with TRBD1 identical over 11 bases. With V trimmed by 6 bases and J by 6 bases, 4 bases remained unmatched. The CDR3 is made up of 14 amino acids. The germline V gene has CDR1 MRHNA and CDR2 SNTAGT. The CDR3 spells CASREGQGGNEQFF. The CDR3 coding sequence is TGTGCCAGCAGGGAGGGACAGGGGGGCAATGAGCAGTTCTTC.

The chain recombines TRBV19 with TRBJ1-2, with TRBD1 matching over 8 bases. Trimming removed 2 bases from V and 4 bases from J; junction bases left unmatched: 18. The CDR3 runs 19 residues. Per germline, CDR1 LNHDA and CDR2 SQIVND (reference sequence). Here the CDR3 DNA reads TGTGCCAGTAGTATAATGGCAGGGGGCCCCTTTTCTCTACCCTATGGCTACACCTTC. This sequence encodes CASSIMAGGPFSLPYGYTF. Complete variable domain (other parts from reference TRBV19 and TRBJ1-2): DGGITQSPKYLFRKEGQNVTLSCEQNLNHDAMYWYRQDPGQGLRLIYYSQIVNDFQKGDIAEGYSVSREKKESFPLTVTSAQKNPTAFYLCASSIMAGGPFSLPYGYTFGSGTRLTVV.

The sample holds one count of this clone. CDR3 residues: CASSLGGTIEAFF. DNA of the CDR3: TGTGCCAGCAGCTTGGGGGGGACTATTGAAGCTTTCTTT. This rearrangement joins TRBV5-6 to TRBJ1-1, with D possibly being TRBD1 (5 bases). From germline, CDR1 is SGHDT and CDR2 YYEEEE. Trimming cost V 0 bases and J 7 bases, with 10 bases left between them. This CDR3 is 13 amino acids long.

This clone came up many times. The junction differs from germline at one of its ends, possibly a read error. This same CDR3 is encoded by further DNA sequences in the sample. The chain couples TRBV4-1 to TRBJ2-1; TRBD2 matches at 9 bases. Per the germline V gene, CDR1 is MGHRA and CDR2 is YSYEKL. The CDR3 is 15 amino acids. The CDR3 DNA reads as TGTGCCAGCAGCCAACGGACTAGCGACTACAATGAGCAGTTCTTC. Encoded protein: CASSQRTSDYNEQFF.

The table lists this clone with many counts. The chain links TRBV2 to TRBJ2-1, with 7 positions matching TRBD2. Germline V gene sequence: CDR1 SNHLY, CDR2 FYNNEI. The CDR3 loop spans 17 amino acids. Trimming removed 6 bases from V and 4 bases from J; junction bases left unmatched: 15. CDR3 residues: CASRIDYGGGIYNEQFF. The DNA of the CDR3 is TGTGCCAGCAGGATAGACTATGGGGGAGGGATATACAATGAGCAGTTCTTC.

The J gene is TRBJ2-7, the V gene TRBV25-1; tentatively, D is TRBD1 (5 bases). The V end was cut by 4 bases, the J end by 0 bases, with 13 bases between. This CDR3 has 15 residues. Germline CDR1 reads MGHDK; CDR2 reads SYGVNS. The CDR3 DNA reads as TGTGCCAGCAGTGGAAGTACAGGCCTCTCCTACGAGCAGTACTTC. This gives the protein CASSGSTGLSYEQYF.

The J gene is TRBJ1-2, the V gene TRBV7-9; the D gene is possibly TRBD1 (5 bases). The germline V gene has CDR1 SEHNR and CDR2 FQNEAQ (reference sequence). The CDR3 sequence is 19 residues long. The V and J ends lost 1 base and 4 bases respectively, with 25 bases between them. CDR3 nucleotide sequence: TGTGCCAGCAGCTTAGGTAACACGGGACTGAGGTATCTGAGCTATGGCTACACCTTC. As protein: CASSLGNTGLRYLSYGYTF.

In its sample, this clone was seen a few times. V usage is TRBV14 and J usage is TRBJ1-3, with 8 bases that match TRBD1. The CDR3 consists of 18 residues. Germline CDR1 SGHDN, CDR2 FVKESK. Unmatched junction bases numbered 10, after V lost 0 bases and J lost 3 bases. The CDR3 bases are TGTGCCAGCAGCCAAGAAGGGACAGGCGGCTATTATGGAAACACCATATATTTT. It translates to CASSQEGTGGYYGNTIYF.

DNA for the CDR3: TGTGCCACCAGCAGCAACCCGTGGGGACTAGCGGGAGTCGAGCAGTTCTTC. Its protein product is CATSSNPWGLAGVEQFF. The chain joins TRBV15 to TRBJ2-1, with 14 nucleotides matching TRBD2. J gave up 10 bases and V 3 bases, and 11 bases lay outside the gene matches. Germline CDR1 reads LNHNV; CDR2 reads YYDKDF (reference sequence). The CDR3 is 17 amino acids.